These 21 T cell receptor beta chains were all obtained from the same sample, sequenced in a study of blood T cell repertoires in COVID-19. Some clones are missing from TCRdb's copy, which holds only in-frame ones; the method was immunoSEQ multiplex PCR. The profile shows under 250,000 clones, roughly 83% of them singletons. The sample consisted of peripheral blood. These receptors came from a man older than 75 with acute or convalescent COVID-19.

V is TRBV7-9 and J is TRBJ1-1; D may be TRBD1 (6 bases). V lost 2 bases and J 4 bases, leaving 14 bases between the germline ends. The germline CDR1 and CDR2 sequences are SEHNR and FQNEAQ (reference sequence). The CDR3 has 15 amino acids. DNA of the CDR3: TGTGCCAGCAGCTTACAAAGTGGGGGCTCCACTGAAGCTTTCTTT. Translation gives CASSLQSGGSTEAFF.

The rearrangement links TRBV18 to TRBJ1-4; D is undetermined. CDR1 is KGHSH, CDR2 LQKENI, per germline. The V end was cut by 0 bases, the J end by 7 bases, with 15 bases between. CDR3 length: 16 residues. In DNA form, the CDR3 reads TGTGCCAGCTCACCACCGGATACGGGGAAGGGTGAAAAACTGTTTTTT. Its translation: CASSPPDTGKGEKLFF.

The rearrangement links TRBV14 to TRBJ1-2; D not certain. Trimming left V 1 base short and J 0 bases short, with 6 bases between. The length of the CDR3 is 14 residues. CDR1 is SGHDN and CDR2 is FVKESK in the germline V gene. The CDR3, as DNA: TGTGCCAGCAGCCAAGGGCGGTCTAACTATGGCTACACCTTC. This gives the protein CASSQGRSNYGYTF.

This chain links TRBV12-5 with TRBJ2-3; 8 bases line up with TRBD2. Germline values: CDR1 LGHNT, CDR2 FRNRAP. The trim removed 2 bases at V and 8 bases at J, leaving 15 bases unmatched. There are 17 residues in the CDR3. The CDR3 reads CASGLHGRAGSGGTQYF. The CDR3, as DNA: TGTGCTAGTGGTTTGCACGGGAGGGCCGGGTCTGGCGGTACGCAGTATTTT. The full variable domain, its missing parts supplied by reference TRBV12-5 and TRBJ2-3, is DARVTQTPRHKVTEMGQEVTMRCQPILGHNTVFWYRQTMMQGLELLAYFRNRAPLDDSGMPKDRFSAEMPDATLATLKIQPSEPRDSAVYFCASGLHGRAGSGGTQYFGPGTRLTVL.

The chain links TRBV9 to TRBJ1-5; D is possibly TRBD1 (5 bases). The V end lost 3 bases, the J end lost 0 bases, and 7 bases lay between the germline ends. CDR1 is SGDLS, CDR2 YYNGEE, per germline. The CDR3 has 14 amino acids. The CDR3 nucleotides are TGTGCCAGCAGCGCAGGGAATAGCAATCAGCCCCAGCATTTT. Its protein product is CASSAGNSNQPQHF.

This chain uses TRBV6-6 with TRBJ2-1; TRBD1 is a possible D gene (5 bases). V lost 0 bases and J 8 bases, leaving 8 bases between the germline ends. Germline CDR1 is MNHNY and CDR2 is SVGAGI (reference sequence). This CDR3 has 13 amino acids. The chain's CDR3 is CASSYSRGDEQFF. DNA for the CDR3: TGTGCCAGCAGTTACTCAAGGGGCGATGAGCAGTTCTTC.

The chain couples TRBV18 to TRBJ2-1; 7 bases match TRBD1. Germline V CDR1 and CDR2: KGHSH, LQKENI. Trimming removed 5 bases from V and 6 bases from J; junction bases left unmatched: 4. This CDR3 has 13 residues. The CDR3: CASSFGTVNEQFF. The CDR3 nucleotides are TGTGCCAGCTCATTCGGGACAGTCAATGAGCAGTTCTTC.

The table lists this clone with a few counts. Other DNA sequences of this sample code for an identical CDR3. The chain has TRBV25-1 and TRBJ2-7; tentative D call: TRBD2 (5 bases). CDR1 and CDR2 from the germline V gene are MGHDK and SYGVNS. This CDR3 has 13 residues. V dropped 6 bases and J dropped 2 bases, with 11 bases sitting between them. CDR3 loop: CASSGGTAYEQYF. CDR3 in DNA: TGTGCCAGCAGCGGAGGAACAGCCTACGAGCAGTACTTC.

V is TRBV27 and J is TRBJ1-2; D is possibly TRBD1 (5 bases). This CDR3 contains 13 residues. CDR1 is MNHEY, CDR2 SMNVEV, per germline (reference sequence). V shed 2 bases and J shed 6 bases, with 10 bases lying between them. CDR3 amino acids: CASSLGPRDGYTF. The CDR3, as DNA: TGTGCCAGCAGTTTAGGGCCCAGGGATGGCTACACCTTC.

This sequence joins TRBV12-3 or TRBV12-4 and TRBJ2-1; 12 nucleotides match TRBD2. This CDR3 region has 13 residues. With 6 bases clipped from V and 9 bases from J, the junction kept 3 bases outside the gene matches. DNA for the CDR3: TGTGCCAGCAGCCCGGGACTAGCGGGTGAGCAGTTCTTC. As protein: CASSPGLAGEQFF.

The genes are TRBV18 and TRBJ2-7; unclear D gene. The CDR3 has 14 amino acids. CDR1 and CDR2 (germline): KGHSH, LQKENI. The V and J ends lost 0 bases and 5 bases respectively, with 11 bases between them. The CDR3 is CASSPPSPTNEQYF. The CDR3 nucleotides are TGTGCCAGCTCACCACCATCACCCACAAACGAGCAGTACTTC. Full variable domain (outside the CDR3, taken from reference TRBV18 and TRBJ2-7): NAGVMQNPRHLVRRRGQEARLRCSPMKGHSHVYWYRQLPEEGLKFMVYLQKENIIDESGMPKERFSAEFPKEGPSILRIQQVVRGDSAAYFCASSPPSPTNEQYFGPGTRLTVT.

This chain joins TRBV10-3 and TRBJ2-3; 9 bases line up with TRBD2. This CDR3 is built from 18 residues. CDR1 and CDR2 from the germline V gene are ENHRY and SYGVKD. V shed 2 bases and J 0 bases; nucleotides not matched to a gene: 9. The CDR3 coding sequence is TGTGCCATCAGTGAGAGGAGCGGGGGGACCCCTAGCACAGATACGCAGTATTTT. This gives the protein CAISERSGGTPSTDTQYF.

This chain uses TRBV6-5 with TRBJ2-1, with a possible D match to TRBD2 (6 bases). This CDR3 spans 14 amino acids. Per germline, CDR1 MNHEY and CDR2 SVGAGI. V lost 0 bases, J lost 12 bases, and 15 bases lay in between. CDR3 DNA sequence: TGTGCCAGCAGTTACTCGGGGGGTGTTTACCCGCAGTTCTTC. The encoded protein is CASSYSGGVYPQFF.

A note on this clone: The sample carries other DNA sequences with the same CDR3. The chain links TRBV24-1 to TRBJ2-1; TRBD2 matches at 13 bases. Trimming at V came to 4 bases and at J to 1 base, leaving 0 bases not matched to a gene. Germline loops: CDR1 KGHDR, CDR2 SFDVKD. This CDR3 region has 16 residues. The CDR3 protein is CATSETSGGSYNEQFF. CDR3 DNA sequence: TGTGCCACCAGTGAGACTAGCGGGGGGTCCTACAATGAGCAGTTCTTC.

The V gene is TRBV28, the J gene TRBJ2-5, with TRBD2 identical over 7 bases. This CDR3 is built from 14 residues. Germline V gene data show CDR1 as MDHEN and CDR2 as SYDVKM. The ends lost 5 bases at V and 4 bases at J; junction bases unmatched: 7. Here the CDR3 DNA reads TGTGCCAGCAGTACCGGGAGGAGGGTAGAGACCCAGTACTTC. Translating gives CASSTGRRVETQYF. The full variable domain, its missing parts supplied by reference TRBV28 and TRBJ2-5, is DVKVTQSSRYLVKRTGEKVFLECVQDMDHENMFWYRQDPGLGLRLIYFSYDVKMKEKGDIPEGYSVSREKKERFSLILESASTNQTSMYLCASSTGRRVETQYFGPGTRLLVL.

This sequence joins TRBV9 and TRBJ2-7; perhaps TRBD2 as D (5 bases). CDR1 and CDR2 from the germline V gene are SGDLS and YYNGEE. The CDR3 runs 15 residues. V dropped 0 bases and J dropped 2 bases, with 12 bases sitting between them. The CDR3 region has the DNA TGTGCCAGCAGCGTAGAAGCGGTCCATCCCTACGAGCAGTACTTC. Its translation is CASSVEAVHPYEQYF.

This clone was counted a few times. The chain joins TRBV28 to TRBJ2-2; TRBD1 agrees at 7 bases. Germline CDR1 reads MDHEN; CDR2 reads SYDVKM. The junction had 8 bases not matched to a gene; V was cut back by 6 bases and J by 4 bases. The CDR3 runs 15 residues. The CDR3 reads CASSPDRVLTGELFF. CDR3 DNA: TGTGCCAGCAGCCCTGACAGGGTCCTCACCGGGGAGCTGTTTTTT.

The gene calls are TRBV7-2 and TRBJ2-5, with D unclear. The V and J ends lost 3 bases and 0 bases respectively, with 2 bases between them. The CDR3 sequence is 12 residues long. Germline V CDR1 and CDR2: SGHTA, FQGNSA. CDR3 DNA sequence: TGTGCCAGCAGCTTCTACCAAGAGACCCAGTACTTC. Its protein product is CASSFYQETQYF.

V and J are TRBV3-1 (or the pseudogene TRBV3-2) and TRBJ2-7; a weak D match, TRBD1 (6 bases). The CDR3 is 15 amino acids. The germline V and J ends were trimmed by 0 bases and 0 bases, with 9 bases remaining between them. Germline loops: CDR1 LGHDT, CDR2 YNNKEL (reference sequence). This CDR3 reads CASSQDDRLSYEQYF. The DNA of the CDR3 is TGTGCCAGCAGCCAAGATGACAGGCTCTCCTACGAGCAGTACTTC.

Here the CDR3 reads CASAPGLDTGELFF. The CDR3 nucleotides read TGTGCCAGCGCCCCAGGGTTGGACACCGGGGAGCTGTTTTTT. The chain is built from TRBV6-5 and TRBJ2-2, with a weak D call TRBD1 (5 bases). In germline, CDR1 is MNHEY, CDR2 SVGAGI. The CDR3 has 14 residues. V gave up 8 bases and J gave up 3 bases, with 13 bases separating them.

The chain is built from TRBV29-1 and TRBJ1-3; D gene unclear. The CDR3 is 14 amino acids. Germline lookup yields CDR1 SQVTM and CDR2 ANQGSEA. V was shortened by 6 bases and J by 0 bases, with 12 bases between the two germline ends. The CDR3 coding sequence is TGCAGCGTCAGCCCGAGGTCCTCTGGAAACACCATATATTTT. Its translation is CSVSPRSSGNTIYF. The whole variable domain, remainder taken from reference TRBV29-1 and TRBJ1-3, is SAVISQKPSRDICQRGTSLTIQCQVDSQVTMMFWYRQQPGQSLTLIATANQGSEATYESGFVIDKFPISRPNLTFSTLTVSNMSPEDSSIYLCSVSPRSSGNTIYFGEGSWLTVV.